The sequence of this T cell receptor (beta chain) was determined in a study of metastatic and nonmetastatic thyroid tumors. TCRdb re-called the PCR reads through MiXCR. Of 15,000 to 20,000 clones listed, about a quarter are singletons. Trimming stripped 4 bases from V and 1 base from J, with 5 bases between. Germline V gene lookup returns CDR1 MNHEY and CDR2 SMNVEV (reference sequence). The length of the CDR3 is 12 residues. Nobody among the patients had been given any treatment before thyroid surgery. This clone was detected a few times. Specimen: adjacent normal tissue. The clonotype originates from a female donor with papillary thyroid cancer or a benign thyroid nodule (not recorded which). Some clones in this sample may be carry-over from other donors' samples. The chain joins TRBV27 to TRBJ2-7; D is uncertain. The CDR3 spells CASSSYSYEQYF. The CDR3 DNA reads TGTGCCAGCAGTTCGTATTCCTACGAGCAGTACTTC.